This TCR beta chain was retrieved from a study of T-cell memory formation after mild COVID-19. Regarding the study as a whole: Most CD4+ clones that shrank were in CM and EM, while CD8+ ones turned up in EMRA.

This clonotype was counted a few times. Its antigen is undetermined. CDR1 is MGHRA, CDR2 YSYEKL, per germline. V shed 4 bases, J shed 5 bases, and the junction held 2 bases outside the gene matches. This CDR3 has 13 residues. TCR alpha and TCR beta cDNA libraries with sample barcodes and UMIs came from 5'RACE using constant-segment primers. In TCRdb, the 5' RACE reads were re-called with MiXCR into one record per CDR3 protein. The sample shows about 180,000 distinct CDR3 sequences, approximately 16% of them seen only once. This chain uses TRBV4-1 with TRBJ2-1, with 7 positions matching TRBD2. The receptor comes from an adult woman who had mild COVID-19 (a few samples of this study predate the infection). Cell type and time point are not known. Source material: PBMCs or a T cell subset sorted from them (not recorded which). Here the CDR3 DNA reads TGCGCCAGCAGCCGGCGGGAGAACAATGAGCAGTTCTTC. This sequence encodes CASSRRENNEQFF.